The present T cell receptor beta chain was sequenced within a study of cytomegalovirus exposure and HLA in healthy donors. Study overall: Roughly 170 million T cells yielded under 130 million unique TCR beta sequences in earlier analysis.

Trimming removed 4 bases from V and 8 bases from J; junction bases left unmatched: 6. Looked up from germline, CDR1 is SGHVS and CDR2 is FNYEAQ. This CDR3 spans 14 amino acids. PCR amplification relied on 60 Vbeta primers (plus 13 Jbeta primers). Some clones are missing from TCRdb's copy, which holds only in-frame ones; the method was immunoSEQ multiplex PCR. The sample lists around 180,000 clones, around nine tenths occurring once. General study points: Cytomegalovirus-associated TCR beta chains were listed, numbering roughly 150. Reported results showed that the classifier diagnosed cytomegalovirus status with high specificity and sensitivity. An analysis was carried out at a later point. It showed that HLA-associated TCR beta chains were more clonally expanded than equally common non-associated chains.

This clone was seen a few times. What it recognizes is unknown. This rearrangement joins TRBV7-6 to TRBJ1-5; 9 bases are shared with TRBD1. The sequence derives from a woman aged 18-35 years in good health and CMV-seronegative. The material sequenced was PBMCs. The CDR3, as DNA: TGTGCCAGCAGCTCAGGGACAGGGCCGGAGCCCCAGCATTTT. Its translation: CASSSGTGPEPQHF.